This T cell receptor (beta chain) appears in the sequencing data of a study of preoperative IRX-2 immunotherapy in early breast cancer. Germline values: CDR1 LNHDA, CDR2 SQIVND (reference sequence). J was trimmed by 2 bases and V by 3 bases; bases with no gene match: 4. CDR3 size: 15 residues. Treatment in this sample: preoperative locoregional IRX-2 cytokine immunotherapy. Samples came from a phase Ib trial of preoperative locoregional IRX-2 cytokine immunotherapy. This clone is medium-sized within its sample. Sequencing used immunoSEQ multiplex PCR; TCRdb keeps in-frame clones, though not all of them. There are 6,500 to 9,500 clones in the sample; over 75% occur only once, and around 16% lies in the top ten.

Source: tumor tissue, taken after IRX-2 immunotherapy. The source is a human donor with breast cancer. The chain joins TRBV19 to TRBJ2-7; 10 bases are a match to TRBD2. CDR3 loop: CASSMVTSGAYEQYF. The CDR3 DNA sequence: TGTGCCAGTAGTATGGTTACTAGCGGGGCCTACGAGCAGTACTTC.